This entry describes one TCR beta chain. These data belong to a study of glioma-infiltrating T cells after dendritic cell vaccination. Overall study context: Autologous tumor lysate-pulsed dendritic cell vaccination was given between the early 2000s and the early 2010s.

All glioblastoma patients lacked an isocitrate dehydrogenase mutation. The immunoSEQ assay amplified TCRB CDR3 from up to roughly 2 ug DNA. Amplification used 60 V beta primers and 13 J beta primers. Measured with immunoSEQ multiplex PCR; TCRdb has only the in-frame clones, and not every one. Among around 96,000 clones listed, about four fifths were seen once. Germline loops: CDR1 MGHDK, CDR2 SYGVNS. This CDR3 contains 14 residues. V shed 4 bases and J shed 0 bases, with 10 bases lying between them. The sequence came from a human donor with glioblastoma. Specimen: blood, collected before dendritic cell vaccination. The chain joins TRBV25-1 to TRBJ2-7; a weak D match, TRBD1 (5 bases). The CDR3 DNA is TGTGCCAGCAGTGGGGGCCTCACCTCCTACGAGCAGTACTTC. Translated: CASSGGLTSYEQYF.